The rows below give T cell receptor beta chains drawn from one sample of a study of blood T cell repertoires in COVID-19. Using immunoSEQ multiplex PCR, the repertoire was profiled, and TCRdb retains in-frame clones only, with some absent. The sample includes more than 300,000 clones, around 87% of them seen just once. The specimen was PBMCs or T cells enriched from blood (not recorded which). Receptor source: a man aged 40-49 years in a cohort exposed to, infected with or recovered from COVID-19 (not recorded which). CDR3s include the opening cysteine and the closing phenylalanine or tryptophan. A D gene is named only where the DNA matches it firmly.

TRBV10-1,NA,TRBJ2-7,TGCGCCAGCAGTGTGGATAGGGGCTCCTACGAGCAGTACTTC,CASSVDRGSYEQYF
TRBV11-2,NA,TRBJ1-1,TGTGCCAGCAGCCCCAGGGTAAACACTGAAGCTTTCTTT,CASSPRVNTEAFF
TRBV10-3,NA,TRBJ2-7,TGTGCCATCAGTGACGTACAGGGTATGTACGAGCAGTACTTC,CAISDVQGMYEQYF
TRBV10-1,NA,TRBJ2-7,TGCGCCAGCAGCCCCAGCCAGCGTGGCACCCTCTACGAGCAGTACTTC,CASSPSQRGTLYEQYF
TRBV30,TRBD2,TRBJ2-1,TGTGCCGGCTCTAGCGGGAGGGCCCCCTACAATGAGCAGTTCTTC,CAGSSGRAPYNEQFF
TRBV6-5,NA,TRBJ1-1,TGTGCCAGCAGGCCCTCGGGGGGCACTGAAGCTTTCTTT,CASRPSGGTEAFF
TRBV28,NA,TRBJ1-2,TGTGCCAGCAGCACTACACTGGTCGGCTACACCTTC,CASSTTLVGYTF
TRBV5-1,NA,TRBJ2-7,TGCGCCAGCAGCTTGGCCAATTTCGGGGAGAGGTGGTACGAGCAGTACTTC,CASSLANFGERWYEQYF
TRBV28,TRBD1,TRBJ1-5,TGTGCCAGCATCCCCGGACAGGGATGGGATCAGCCCCAGCATTTT,CASIPGQGWDQPQHF
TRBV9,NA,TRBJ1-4,TGTGCCAGCAGCTCCGCCGGGGAGGGGTTTGAAAAACTGTTTTTT,CASSSAGEGFEKLFF
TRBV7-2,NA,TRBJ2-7,TGTGCCAGCAGCCCCGACATTGACTCCTACGAGCAGTACTTC,CASSPDIDSYEQYF
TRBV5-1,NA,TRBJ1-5,TGCGCCAGCAGCCCCGGTACTTATAGCAATCAGCCCCAGCATTTT,CASSPGTYSNQPQHF